Listed here is a single T cell receptor beta chain. As yet, its antigen is unknown. This sample stems from a study of cytomegalovirus exposure and HLA in healthy donors. Findings and caveats of the study: Evidence from a later analysis indicated that most CMV-associated TCR beta chains looked HLA-restricted.

With 60 Vbeta and 13 Jbeta primers, the PCR was carried out. The assay was immunoSEQ multiplex PCR, and TCRdb's table has in-frame clones only and misses some. The top ten hold under 0.85% of the sample, which has 150,000 to 200,000 clones, about 80% seen once. The germline V gene has CDR1 SGDLS and CDR2 YYNGEE. V was cut by 2 bases and J by 6 bases, with 3 bases left in between. This CDR3 has 12 residues. Healthy donors of bone marrow made up the group. The sequenced sample was PBMCs. The chain recombines TRBV9 with TRBJ1-6, with D unclear. This clonotype was obtained from a boy between 10 and 17 years old in good health and CMV-seronegative. The CDR3 here is CASSVGNSPLHF. CDR3 in DNA: TGTGCCAGCAGCGTCGGTAATTCACCCCTCCACTTT.